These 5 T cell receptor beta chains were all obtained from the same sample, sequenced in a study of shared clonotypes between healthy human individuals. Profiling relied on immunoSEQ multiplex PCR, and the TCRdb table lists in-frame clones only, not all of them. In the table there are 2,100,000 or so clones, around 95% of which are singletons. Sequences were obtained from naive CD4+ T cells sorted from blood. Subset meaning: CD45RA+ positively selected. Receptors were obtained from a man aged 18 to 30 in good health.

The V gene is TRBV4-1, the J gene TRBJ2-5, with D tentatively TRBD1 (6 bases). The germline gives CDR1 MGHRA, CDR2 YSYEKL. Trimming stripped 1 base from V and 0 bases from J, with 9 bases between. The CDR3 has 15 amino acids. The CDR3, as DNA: TGCGCCAGCAGCCAAGGAACAGGGTACCAAGAGACCCAGTACTTC. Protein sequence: CASSQGTGYQETQYF.

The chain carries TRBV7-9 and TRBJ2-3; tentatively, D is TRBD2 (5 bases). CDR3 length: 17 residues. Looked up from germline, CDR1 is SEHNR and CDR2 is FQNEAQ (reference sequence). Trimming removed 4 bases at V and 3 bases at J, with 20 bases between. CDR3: CASSSHHMRVLTDTQYF. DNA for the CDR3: TGTGCCAGCAGCTCCCATCATATGAGGGTATTGACAGATACGCAGTATTTT. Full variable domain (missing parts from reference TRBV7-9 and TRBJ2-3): DTGVSQNPRHKITKRGQNVTFRCDPISEHNRLYWYRQTLGQGPEFLTYFQNEAQLEKSRLLSDRFSAERPKGSFSTLEIQRTEQGDSAMYLCASSSHHMRVLTDTQYFGPGTRLTVL.

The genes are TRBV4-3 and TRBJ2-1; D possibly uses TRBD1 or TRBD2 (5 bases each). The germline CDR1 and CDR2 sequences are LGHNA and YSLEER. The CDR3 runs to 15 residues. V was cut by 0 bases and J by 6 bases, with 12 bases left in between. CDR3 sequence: CASSQDGGTGNEQFF. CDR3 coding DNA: TGCGCCAGCAGCCAAGATGGGGGAACGGGCAATGAGCAGTTCTTC.

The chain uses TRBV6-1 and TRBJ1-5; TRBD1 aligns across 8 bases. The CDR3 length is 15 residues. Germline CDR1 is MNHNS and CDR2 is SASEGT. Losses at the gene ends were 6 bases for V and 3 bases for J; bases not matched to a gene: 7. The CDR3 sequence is CASRPGQAINQPQHF. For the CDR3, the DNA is TGTGCCAGCAGGCCGGGACAGGCAATCAATCAGCCCCAGCATTTT.

This chain's CDR3 is CASSLARPNEKLFF. CDR3 bases: TGCGCCAGCAGCTTGGCACGGCCTAATGAAAAACTGTTTTTT. This chain connects TRBV5-1 to TRBJ1-4; no definite D call. Germline V gives CDR1 SGHRS, CDR2 YFSETQ. This CDR3 is built from 14 residues. V shed 0 bases and J shed 3 bases, with 6 bases lying between them. Filled out from reference TRBV5-1 and TRBJ1-4, the complete variable domain reads KAGVTQTPRYLIKTRGQQVTLSCSPISGHRSVSWYQQTPGQGLQFLFEYFSETQRNKGNFPGRFSGRQFSNSRSEMNVSTLELGDSALYLCASSLARPNEKLFFGSGTQLSVL.